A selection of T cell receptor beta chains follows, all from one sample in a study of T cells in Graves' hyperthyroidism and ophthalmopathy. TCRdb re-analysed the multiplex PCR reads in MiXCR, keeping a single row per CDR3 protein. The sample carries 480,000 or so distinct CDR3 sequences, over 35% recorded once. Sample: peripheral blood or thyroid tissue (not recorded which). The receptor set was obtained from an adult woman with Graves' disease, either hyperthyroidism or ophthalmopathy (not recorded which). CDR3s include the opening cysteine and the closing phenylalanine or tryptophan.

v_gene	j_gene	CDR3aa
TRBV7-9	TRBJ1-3	CASTILPGISGNTIYF
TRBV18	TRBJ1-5	CASSPSPMNQPQHF
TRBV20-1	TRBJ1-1	CSARGDLNTEAFF
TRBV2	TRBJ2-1	CASSKDYNEQFF
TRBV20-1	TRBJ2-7	CSARGRSTSRTGEQYF
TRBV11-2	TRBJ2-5	CASSNSGTETQYF
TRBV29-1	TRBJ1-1	CSVGVRGSEAFF
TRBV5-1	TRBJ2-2	CASSLATSGSSSGELFF
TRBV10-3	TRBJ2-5	CAISGETQYF
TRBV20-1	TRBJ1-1	CSVRGQANTEAFF
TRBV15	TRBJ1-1	CATSRDNGGSGENTEAFF
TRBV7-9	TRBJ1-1	CASSADRGSNTEAFF
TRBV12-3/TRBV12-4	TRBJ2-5	CASSLASTVTEIF
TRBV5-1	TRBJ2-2	CASSLGQGLSTGELFF
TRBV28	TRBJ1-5	CASSFRQGDKQPQHF
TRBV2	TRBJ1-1	CASSGLGTTDAFF
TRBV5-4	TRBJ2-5	CASSLGGNGQETQYF
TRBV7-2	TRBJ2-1	CASSWGGPYNEQFF
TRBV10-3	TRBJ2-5	CAISDGGEVLQETQYF
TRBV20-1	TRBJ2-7	CSARDTGASYEQYF
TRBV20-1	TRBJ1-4	CSATTGGEKLFF
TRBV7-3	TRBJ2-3	CASSTDTQYF
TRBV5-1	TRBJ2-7	CASSLEGAGPTYEQYF
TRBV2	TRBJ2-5	CANRLAGGETQYF
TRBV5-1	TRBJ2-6	CASSPVSSGANVLTF
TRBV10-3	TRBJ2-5	CATGAGGPQETQYF